Listed below are T cell receptor beta chains from one sample, sequenced in a study of response to subunit inactivated influenza vaccine. Using its own MiXCR run on the RT-PCR reads, TCRdb lists one record per CDR3 protein. The sample comprises 530,000 or so distinct CDR3 sequences, 12% to 15% of which are singletons, and 11% rests with the top ten. Material: PBMCs from blood, obtained 11 to 12 days after vaccination. The receptor set was obtained from a man aged 50 to 59 who received an inactivated influenza vaccine. Each CDR3 is given with its conserved first and last residue. Fields, in order: V gene, J gene, D gene, clone size, CDR3 protein, CDR3 DNA. The D gene is left open where the match is weak. Expanded clones are given a class, and other clones once, few, many or no size at all.

TRBV5-1	TRBJ2-1	-	-	CASSLAELTYNEQFF	TGCGCCAGCAGCTTAGCGGAACTAACCTACAATGAGCAGTTCTTC
TRBV20-1	TRBJ2-1	TRBD1	many	CSANSGTGVGNEQFF	TGCAGTGCAAATTCCGGGACAGGGGTGGGTAATGAGCAGTTCTTC
TRBV12-3/TRBV12-4	TRBJ2-7	-	few	CASGTRVAGDEQYF	TGTGCCAGCGGAACTCGCGTGGCAGGGGACGAGCAGTACTTC
TRBV7-8	TRBJ2-7	TRBD1	many	CASSEWTGTGEQYF	TGTGCCAGCAGCGAGTGGACAGGGACGGGAGAGCAGTACTTC
TRBV5-6	TRBJ2-5	-	-	CASSSQLGETQYF	TGTGCCAGCAGCTCTCAATTGGGGGAGACCCAGTACTTC
TRBV29-1	TRBJ2-7	TRBD2	few	CSVQTSGAYEQYF	TGCAGCGTACAAACTAGCGGAGCGTACGAGCAGTACTTC
TRBV20-1	TRBJ1-2	TRBD1	few	CSARGRDRETYTF	TGCAGTGCTAGAGGCCGCGACAGGGAGACCTACACCTTC
TRBV4-3	TRBJ2-2	TRBD2	-	CASSPLLLAGGRGELFF	TGCGCCAGCAGCCCTTTACTACTAGCGGGAGGCCGCGGGGAGCTGTTTTTT
TRBV7-9	TRBJ2-2	-	-	CASSMAGANTGELFF	TGTGCCAGCAGCATGGCGGGGGCCAACACCGGGGAGCTGTTTTTT
TRBV14	TRBJ2-2	-	-	CASSQYQSGELFF	TGTGCCAGCAGCCAATACCAGTCCGGGGAGCTGTTTTTT
TRBV6-2/TRBV6-3	TRBJ2-3	TRBD2	-	CASRLAGGPSDTQYF	TGTGCCAGCAGACTAGCGGGAGGGCCTTCAGATACGCAGTATTTT
TRBV18	TRBJ1-6	-	few	CASSPEMDSPLHF	TGTGCCAGCTCACCGGAGATGGATTCACCCCTCCACTTT
TRBV20-1	TRBJ2-7	TRBD2	few	CSARERGMSYEQYF	TGCAGTGCTAGAGAGCGGGGGATGAGCTACGAGCAGTACTTC
TRBV19	TRBJ1-5	-	once	CASSIARGRQPQQF	TGTGCTAGTAGTATTGCCAGGGGCCGCCAGCCCCAGCAATTT
TRBV18	TRBJ2-7	-	many	CASSPPGLPSSYEQYF	TGTGCCAGCTCACCACCCGGACTTCCGAGCTCCTACGAGCAGTACTTC
TRBV7-2	TRBJ2-7	-	many	CASRSPASYEQYF	TGTGCCAGCAGGTCCCCGGCCTCCTACGAGCAGTACTTC
TRBV3-1	TRBJ1-1	-	-	CASSPLTRPGWATEAFF	TGTGCCAGCAGCCCCCTTACCAGGCCGGGGTGGGCCACTGAAGCTTTCTTT
TRBV5-1	TRBJ2-7	-	many	CASSSQTYEQYF	TGCGCCAGCAGCTCCCAGACTTACGAGCAGTACTTC
TRBV20-1	TRBJ1-1	TRBD1	-	CSAQRGQGITEAFF	TGCAGTGCTCAAAGGGGACAGGGGATCACTGAAGCTTTCTTT
TRBV11-2	TRBJ2-3	-	-	CASSLDRTLTDTQYF	TGTGCCAGCAGCTTAGACCGGACCTTGACAGATACGCAGTATTTT
TRBV6-1	TRBJ1-1	TRBD1	few	CASSDARTGFPEAFF	TGTGCCAGCAGTGACGCCAGGACAGGGTTCCCTGAAGCTTTCTTT
TRBV12-3/TRBV12-4	TRBJ2-3	-	few	CASSSSVLRDTQYF	TGTGCCAGCAGCTCTAGCGTTCTAAGGGATACGCAGTATTTT
TRBV4-3	TRBJ2-5	TRBD2	-	CASSQEWGAGGGETQYF	TGCGCCAGCAGCCAAGAATGGGGGGCGGGGGGCGGGGAGACCCAGTACTTC
TRBV7-9	TRBJ2-1	-	few	CASSLLRGPKEQFF	TGTGCCAGCAGCTTACTACGAGGCCCTAAGGAGCAGTTCTTC
TRBV5-1	TRBJ2-1	TRBD1	few	CASSLDRVPYNEQFF	TGCGCCAGCAGCTTAGACAGGGTCCCCTACAATGAGCAGTTCTTC
TRBV24-1	TRBJ2-3	-	-	CATSDFRGSFHTSVADTQYF	-
TRBV2	TRBJ2-1	-	few	CAGRAPDNEQFF	TGTGCCGGGCGGGCACCAGACAATGAGCAGTTCTTC
TRBV27	TRBJ2-7	-	-	CASSLSGQISYEQYF	TGTGCCAGCAGTTTATCGGGTCAGATCTCCTACGAGCAGTACTTC
TRBV6-2/TRBV6-3	TRBJ2-2	TRBD2	few	CASRPKRGGNTGELFF	TGTGCCAGCAGACCAAAGCGGGGAGGTAACACCGGGGAGCTGTTTTTT
TRBV7-9	TRBJ2-3	-	few	CASSFAGPLTDTQYF	TGTGCCAGCAGCTTCGCGGGTCCCTTAACAGATACGCAGTATTTT
TRBV7-6	TRBJ2-7	-	-	CASSLGPRVGEQYF	TGTGCCAGCAGCCTCGGCCCCCGGGTTGGCGAGCAGTACTTC
TRBV30	TRBJ1-5	-	-	CAWGQYNQPQHF	TGTGCCTGGGGACAGTACAATCAGCCCCAGCATTTT
TRBV6-2/TRBV6-3	TRBJ1-1	TRBD1	-	CASSYQGASTEAFF	TGTGCCAGCAGTTACCAGGGGGCTAGCACTGAAGCTTTCTTT
TRBV20-1	TRBJ2-7	-	many	CSASLGYYEQYF	TGCAGTGCTAGCTTAGGCTACTACGAGCAGTACTTC
TRBV9	TRBJ2-3	TRBD2	many	CASSVQGLASDTQYF	TGTGCCAGCAGCGTACAAGGACTAGCGTCAGATACGCAGTATTTT
TRBV5-5	TRBJ1-2	-	-	CASSSQEGINGYTF	TGTGCCAGCAGCTCCCAAGAGGGAATAAATGGCTACACCTTC
TRBV20-1	TRBJ2-7	-	-	CSARVYGGQPPPSYEQYF	TGCAGTGCTAGGGTTTATGGCGGGCAGCCCCCTCCTTCCTACGAGCAGTACTTC
TRBV6-5	TRBJ2-7	TRBD1	-	CASSYRPGQGFYEQYF	TGTGCCAGCAGTTACCGTCCGGGACAGGGGTTTTACGAGCAGTACTTC
TRBV5-5	TRBJ2-1	-	-	CASSLDRVRNNEQFF	TGTGCCAGCAGCTTGGACAGGGTAAGAAACAATGAGCAGTTCTTC
TRBV25-1	TRBJ2-1	-	many	CASSAGSNEQFF	TGTGCCAGCAGTGCTGGGAGCAATGAGCAGTTCTTC
TRBV15	TRBJ2-5	-	few	CATSTRKGQETQYF	TGTGCCACCAGCACCCGTAAGGGGCAAGAGACCCAGTACTTC
TRBV6-1	TRBJ1-5	TRBD1	many	CASSRNRGRQPQHF	TGTGCCAGCAGCCGAAACAGGGGACGGCAGCCCCAGCATTTT
TRBV2	TRBJ1-1	-	-	CASTTANTEAFF	TGTGCCAGCACCACGGCCAACACTGAAGCTTTCTTT
TRBV6-1	TRBJ1-6	-	-	CASRPRTGAYNSPLHF	TGTGCCAGCAGACCCCGGACGGGCGCATATAATTCACCCCTCCACTTT
TRBV28	TRBJ1-6	TRBD1	few	CASRTGYNSPLHF	TGTGCCAGTAGGACAGGCTATAATTCACCCCTCCACTTT
TRBV30	TRBJ1-5	-	many	CAWSVGAASNQPQHF	TGTGCCTGGAGTGTCGGGGCAGCTAGCAATCAGCCCCAGCATTTT
TRBV11-3	TRBJ2-2	-	-	CASSLDARVTGELFF	TGTGCCAGCAGCTTAGATGCCCGGGTCACCGGGGAGCTGTTTTTT
TRBV6-5	TRBJ2-2	TRBD1	-	CASSYATGAPTGELFF	TGTGCCAGCAGTTACGCTACAGGGGCGCCCACCGGGGAGCTGTTTTTT
TRBV10-3	TRBJ2-7	-	-	CAISAADNYEQYF	TGTGCCATCAGTGCGGCGGATAACTACGAGCAGTACTTC
TRBV6-2/TRBV6-3	TRBJ2-1	-	-	CASSFPGPFNEQFF	TGTGCCAGCAGTTTCCCGGGACCTTTCAATGAGCAGTTCTTC
TRBV20-1	TRBJ2-7	-	-	CSARDPRRQYF	TGCAGTGCTAGAGATCCGAGGAGGCAGTACTTC
TRBV5-1	TRBJ2-6	-	few	CASGQVAGANVLTF	TGCGCCAGCGGGCAGGTTGCTGGGGCCAACGTCCTGACTTTC
TRBV7-9	TRBJ2-1	TRBD2	few	CASSFTSGMYNEQFF	TGTGCCAGCAGCTTCACTAGCGGAATGTACAATGAGCAGTTCTTC
TRBV20-1	TRBJ1-6	TRBD1	-	CSARTGTANSPLHF	TGCAGTGCTAGGACCGGGACAGCAAATTCACCCCTCCACTTT
TRBV24-1	TRBJ2-2	-	-	CATSEDRNTGELFF	TGTGCCACCAGTGAGGACAGGAACACCGGGGAGCTGTTTTTT